One T cell receptor beta chain is described in this entry. Its antigen is not identified. The V and J ends lost 3 bases and 13 bases, in that order; junction bases with no gene match: 6. This CDR3 contains 11 residues. The germline CDR1 and CDR2 sequences are DFQATT and SNEGSKA (reference sequence). Sequencing was performed with immunoSEQ multiplex PCR; in TCRdb, only in-frame clones are kept and a portion is missing. Among more than 80,000 clones listed, 88% were seen once. No infections or other immune events were documented during collection. The sample originates from a study of identifying expanded T cells in peripheral blood. Overall study findings and caveats: Approximately two-week clone count variance significantly increased as total template count grew. Differentially abundant clones: roughly 1.3 between replicates, 15 to 17 at around 15 days, roughly 18 at four.

The TCR comes from a person aged 18-70 years in good health. The sample taken for sequencing was blood. The chain combines TRBV20-1 with TRBJ2-5, with TRBD2 identical over 9 bases. The CDR3 DNA follows: TGCAGTGCTAGTGGGACTAGCCACAGGTACTTC. This gives the protein CSASGTSHRYF.